These 6 T cell receptor beta chains were all obtained from the same sample, sequenced in a study of PD-1 blockade in classical Hodgkin lymphoma. Profiling relied on immunoSEQ multiplex PCR, and the TCRdb table lists in-frame clones only, not all of them. Among fewer than 55,000 clones listed, more than 75% were seen once. As for time point: cycle 4 day 1 (C4D1), after more than 5 weeks of nivolumab. All patients experienced relapse after autologous stem cell transplantation, and brentuximab vedotin exposure was variable. The specimen was peripheral blood mononuclear cells (PBMCs), collected before the fourth cycle of nivolumab. The receptors shown here come from a human donor with classical Hodgkin lymphoma.

This clone appeared a single time. This chain uses TRBV7-9 with TRBJ2-7; no clear D gene. From germline, CDR1 is SEHNR and CDR2 FQNEAQ (reference sequence). V lost 5 bases and J lost 4, with 12 bases in between. The CDR3 spans 13 residues. In DNA form, the CDR3 reads TGTGCCAGCAGCCCGATCGGAATTTACGAGCAGTACTTC. Its translation is CASSPIGIYEQYF.

The chain has TRBV6-6 and TRBJ1-4; D call uncertain. The CDR3 has 15 residues. Germline V gene lookup returns CDR1 MNHNY and CDR2 SVGAGI (reference sequence). Trimming shortened V by 6 bases and J by 10 bases, and 21 bases separated the two germline ends. The CDR3 bases are TGTGCCAGCAGCCGGTCGGACGGGATAATGACAAAACTGTTTTTT. Protein: CASSRSDGIMTKLFF.

Concerning this clone itself: At one end, the junction sequence differs from germline, possibly due to a read error. In the same sample, other DNA sequences code for this CDR3. The chain has TRBV5-1 and TRBJ2-2; D possibly corresponds to TRBD1 (6 bases). Germline V gene sequence: CDR1 SGHRS, CDR2 YFSETQ. The CDR3 length is 14 residues. CDR3 region: CASRSTGNTGELFF. The CDR3 DNA follows: TGTGCCAGCCGATCGACAGGGAACACCGGGGAGCTGTTTTTT.

This rearrangement joins TRBV6-5 to TRBJ2-2; 7 bases are shared with TRBD2. V lost 6 bases to trimming and J lost 5 bases; unmatched junction nucleotides: 6. Germline V gene sequence: CDR1 MNHEY, CDR2 SVGAGI. The CDR3 contains 14 residues. Here the CDR3 DNA reads TGTGCCAGCAGGCTAGCGGTGGGAACCGGGGAGCTGTTTTTT. Its protein is CASRLAVGTGELFF.

The rearrangement links TRBV5-1 to TRBJ2-3, with 7 bases lining up with TRBD1. Trimming at V came to 0 bases and at J to 4 bases, leaving 5 bases not matched to a gene. The germline V gene has CDR1 SGHRS and CDR2 YFSETQ. CDR3 length: 15 amino acids. The CDR3 spells CASSLVGQNSDTQYF. In DNA form, the CDR3 reads TGCGCCAGCAGCTTGGTGGGACAGAACTCAGATACGCAGTATTTT.

The chain has TRBV18 and TRBJ2-1; 13 positions agree with TRBD2. The CDR3 loop spans 15 amino acids. The trim removed 2 bases at V and 9 bases at J, leaving 4 bases unmatched. Per the germline V gene, CDR1 is KGHSH and CDR2 is LQKENI. CDR3 bases: TGTGCCAGCTCACCAGGACTAGCGGGAGCCGGTGAGCAGTTCTTC. Protein: CASSPGLAGAGEQFF.